What follows are 3 T cell receptor beta chains derived from one specimen sequenced in a study of blood T cells in healthy people across ages (dated by TCRdb to between 2015 and 2017). Libraries came from 5' RACE. A second about 7 to 12 cycle PCR used a sample-barcoded 5' primer and a J-beta primer mix. Using fastp at Q25 and MiXCR, TCRdb reprocessed the public reads and kept productive beta chains. Rows with a matching CDR3 protein are joined into one entry that keeps the most common DNA and genes. This sample gives some 1.8 million distinct CDR3 sequences in total; 30% to 40% of them show up just once. The top ten clonotypes cover under 25% of the sample. Sequencing used blood. The receptors were sampled from a human donor in good health.

V gene TRBV20-1 combines with J gene TRBJ2-1, with TRBD1 matching 10 bases. The CDR3 contains 14 residues. From germline, CDR1 is DFQATT and CDR2 SNEGSKA (reference sequence). The J segment lost 7 bases and the V segment lost 1 base, leaving 4 bases of the junction unmatched. The chain's CDR3 is CSARGGTGVNEQFF. DNA of the CDR3: TGCAGTGCTAGAGGGGGGACAGGGGTAAATGAGCAGTTCTTC.

On this clonotype: A read error may be the cause here, since a much bigger clone is one base away. The gene calls are TRBV3-1 and TRBJ1-2; 8 positions match TRBD1. The CDR3 contains 14 residues. Per the germline V gene, CDR1 is LGHDT and CDR2 is YNNKEL (reference sequence). The CDR3 sequence: CACSGSDRGGGYTF. Here the CDR3 DNA reads TGTGCCTGCAGCGGGTCAGACAGGGGCGGTGGCTACACCTTC.

This clonotype was seen just once. V usage is TRBV7-9 and J usage is TRBJ1-4; 7 nucleotides line up with TRBD1. J gave up 5 bases and V 4 bases, and 7 bases lay outside the gene matches. CDR1 and CDR2 from the germline V gene are SEHNR and FQNEAQ (reference sequence). This CDR3 has 15 amino acids. DNA for the CDR3: TGTGCCAGCAGCTCAAACAGGGGTGCAAATGAAAAACTGTTTTTT. Translation: CASSSNRGANEKLFF.